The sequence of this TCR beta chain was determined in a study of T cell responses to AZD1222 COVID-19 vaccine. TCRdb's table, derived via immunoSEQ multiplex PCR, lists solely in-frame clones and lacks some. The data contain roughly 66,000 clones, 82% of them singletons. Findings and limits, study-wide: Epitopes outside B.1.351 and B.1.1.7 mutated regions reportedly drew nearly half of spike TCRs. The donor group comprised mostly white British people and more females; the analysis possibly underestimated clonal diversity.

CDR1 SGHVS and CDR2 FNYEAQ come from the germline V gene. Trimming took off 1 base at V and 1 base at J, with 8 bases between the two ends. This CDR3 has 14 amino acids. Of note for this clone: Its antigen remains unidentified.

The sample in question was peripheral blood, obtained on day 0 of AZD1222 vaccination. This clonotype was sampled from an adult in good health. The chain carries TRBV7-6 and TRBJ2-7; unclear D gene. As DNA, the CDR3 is TGTGCCAGCAGCTTAGAACCGGGTTCCTACGAGCAGTACTTC. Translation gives CASSLEPGSYEQYF.